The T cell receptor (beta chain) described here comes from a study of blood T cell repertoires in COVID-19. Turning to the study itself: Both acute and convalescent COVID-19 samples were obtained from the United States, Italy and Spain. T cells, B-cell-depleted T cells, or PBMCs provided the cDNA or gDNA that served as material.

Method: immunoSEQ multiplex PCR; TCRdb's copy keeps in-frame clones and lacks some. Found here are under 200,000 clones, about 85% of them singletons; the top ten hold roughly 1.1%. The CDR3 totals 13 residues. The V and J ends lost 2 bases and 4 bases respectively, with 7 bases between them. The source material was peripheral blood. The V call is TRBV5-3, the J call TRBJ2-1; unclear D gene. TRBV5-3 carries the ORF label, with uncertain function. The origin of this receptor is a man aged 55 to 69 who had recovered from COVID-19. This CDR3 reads CARSFRVYNEQFF. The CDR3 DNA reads TGTGCCAGAAGCTTTCGGGTTTACAATGAGCAGTTCTTC.